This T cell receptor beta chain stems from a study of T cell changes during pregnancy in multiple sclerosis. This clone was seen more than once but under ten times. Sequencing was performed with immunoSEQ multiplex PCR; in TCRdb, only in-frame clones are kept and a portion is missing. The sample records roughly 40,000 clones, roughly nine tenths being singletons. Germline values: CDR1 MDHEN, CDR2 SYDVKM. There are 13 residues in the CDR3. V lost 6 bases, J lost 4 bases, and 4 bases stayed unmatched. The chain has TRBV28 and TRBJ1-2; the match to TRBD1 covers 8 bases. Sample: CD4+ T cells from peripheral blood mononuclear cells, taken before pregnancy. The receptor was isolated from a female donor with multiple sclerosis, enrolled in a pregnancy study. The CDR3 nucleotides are TGTGCCAGCAGGGGCGGACAGGGCTATGGCTACACCTTC. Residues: CASRGGQGYGYTF.